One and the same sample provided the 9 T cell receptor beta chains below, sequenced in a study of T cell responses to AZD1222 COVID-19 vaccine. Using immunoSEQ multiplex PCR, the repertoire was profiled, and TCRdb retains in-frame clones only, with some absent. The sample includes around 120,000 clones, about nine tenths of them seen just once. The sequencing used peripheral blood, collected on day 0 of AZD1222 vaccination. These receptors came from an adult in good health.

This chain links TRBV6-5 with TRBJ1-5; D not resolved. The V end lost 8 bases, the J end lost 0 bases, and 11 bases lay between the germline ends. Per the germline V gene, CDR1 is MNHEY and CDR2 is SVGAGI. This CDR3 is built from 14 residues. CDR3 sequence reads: CASLPYYSNQPQHF. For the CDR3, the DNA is TGTGCCAGCCTGCCATACTATAGCAATCAGCCCCAGCATTTT.

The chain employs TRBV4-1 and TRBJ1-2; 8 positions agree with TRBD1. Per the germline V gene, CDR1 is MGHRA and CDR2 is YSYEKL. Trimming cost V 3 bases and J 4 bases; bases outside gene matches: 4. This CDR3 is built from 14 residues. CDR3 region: CASSQTGVVYGYTF. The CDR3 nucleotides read TGCGCCAGCAGCCAGACAGGGGTTGTCTATGGCTACACCTTC.

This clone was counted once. The chain's CDR3 is CASSLGLRATGELFF. The DNA of the CDR3 is TGTGCCAGCAGCTTAGGACTTCGCGCTACCGGGGAGCTGTTTTTT. The genes are TRBV11-2 and TRBJ2-2; D gene unclear. The CDR3 loop spans 15 amino acids. Trimming took off 1 base at V and 5 bases at J, with 11 bases between the two ends. Germline values: CDR1 SGHAT, CDR2 FQNNGV.

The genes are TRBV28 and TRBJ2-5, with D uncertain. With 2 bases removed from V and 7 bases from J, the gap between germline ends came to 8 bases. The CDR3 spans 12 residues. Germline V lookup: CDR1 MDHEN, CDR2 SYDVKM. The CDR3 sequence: CASSLLGGTQYF. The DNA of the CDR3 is TGTGCCAGCAGTTTACTTGGCGGGACCCAGTACTTC.

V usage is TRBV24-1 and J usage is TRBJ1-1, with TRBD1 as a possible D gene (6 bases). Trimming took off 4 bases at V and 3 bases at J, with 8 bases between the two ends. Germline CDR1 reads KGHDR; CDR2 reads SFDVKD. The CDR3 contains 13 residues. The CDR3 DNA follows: TGTGCCACCAGTGACACAGGGTACACTGAAGCTTTCTTT. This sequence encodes CATSDTGYTEAFF.

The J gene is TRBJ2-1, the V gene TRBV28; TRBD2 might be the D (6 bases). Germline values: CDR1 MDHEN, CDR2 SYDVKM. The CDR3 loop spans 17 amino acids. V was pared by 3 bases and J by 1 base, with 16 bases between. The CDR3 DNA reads TGTGCCAGCAGTTTGACGCCCCAACGGGGGTCCTACAATGAGCAGTTCTTC. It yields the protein CASSLTPQRGSYNEQFF.

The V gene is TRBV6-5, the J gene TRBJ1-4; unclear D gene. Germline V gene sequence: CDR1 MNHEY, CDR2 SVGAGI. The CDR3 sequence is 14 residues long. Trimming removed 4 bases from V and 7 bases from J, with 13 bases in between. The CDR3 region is CASSSGQRREKLFF. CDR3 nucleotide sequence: TGTGCCAGCAGTTCAGGTCAGAGGCGTGAAAAACTGTTTTTT.

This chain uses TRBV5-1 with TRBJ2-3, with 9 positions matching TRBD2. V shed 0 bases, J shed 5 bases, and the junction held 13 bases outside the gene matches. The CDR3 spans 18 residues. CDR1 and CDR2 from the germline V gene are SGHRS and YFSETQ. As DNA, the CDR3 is TGCGCCAGCAGCTTGGAATCGCGGCTAGCGGGATTGGAAGATACGCAGTATTTT. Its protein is CASSLESRLAGLEDTQYF.

The CDR3 nucleotides read TGTGCCAGCAGCTTAGTTAGCGGGAGTAGAGATACGCAGTATTTT. This encodes CASSLVSGSRDTQYF. The chain uses TRBV7-2 and TRBJ2-3; 9 bases are a match to TRBD2. CDR3 length: 15 residues. The J segment lost 5 bases and the V segment lost 1 base, leaving 4 bases of the junction unmatched. In germline, CDR1 is SGHTA, CDR2 FQGNSA.